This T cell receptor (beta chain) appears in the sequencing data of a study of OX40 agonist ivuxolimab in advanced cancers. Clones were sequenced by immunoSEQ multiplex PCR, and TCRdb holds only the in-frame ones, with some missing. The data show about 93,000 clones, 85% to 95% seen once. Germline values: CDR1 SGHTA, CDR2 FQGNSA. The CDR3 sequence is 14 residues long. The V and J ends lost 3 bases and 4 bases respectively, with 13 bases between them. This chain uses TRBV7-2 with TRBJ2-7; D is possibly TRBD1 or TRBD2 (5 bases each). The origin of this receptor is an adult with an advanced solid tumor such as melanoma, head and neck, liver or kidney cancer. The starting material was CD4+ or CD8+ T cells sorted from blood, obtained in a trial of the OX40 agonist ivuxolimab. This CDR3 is CASSLRGAGYEQYF. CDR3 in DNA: TGTGCCAGCAGCTTGAGGGGCGCAGGGTACGAGCAGTACTTC.